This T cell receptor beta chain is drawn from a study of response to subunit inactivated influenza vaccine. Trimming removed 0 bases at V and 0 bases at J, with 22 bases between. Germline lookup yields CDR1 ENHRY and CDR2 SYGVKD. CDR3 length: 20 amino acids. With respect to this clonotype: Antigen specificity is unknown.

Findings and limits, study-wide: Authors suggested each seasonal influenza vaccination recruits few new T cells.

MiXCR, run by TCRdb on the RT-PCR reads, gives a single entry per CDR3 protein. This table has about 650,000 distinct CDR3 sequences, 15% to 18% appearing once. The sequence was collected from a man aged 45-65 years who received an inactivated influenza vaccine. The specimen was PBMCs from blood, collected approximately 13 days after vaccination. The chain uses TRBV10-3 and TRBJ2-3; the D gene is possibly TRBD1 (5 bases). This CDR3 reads CAISESVSGAKSISTDTQYF. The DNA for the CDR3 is TGTGCCATCAGTGAGTCCGTTTCTGGGGCCAAGAGTATTAGCACAGATACGCAGTATTTT.